The T cell receptor beta chain described here comes from a study of T-cell memory formation after mild COVID-19. Trimming removed 10 bases at V and 0 bases at J, with 18 bases between. There are 15 residues in the CDR3. CDR1 and CDR2 (germline): MDHEN, SYDVKM. Whole-study results and caveats: Those CD4+ clones that contracted were mainly in CM and EM (CD8+ ones in EMRA). Still unconfirmed is whether the second-wave clones peaking on day 37 recognized SARS-CoV-2.

TCRdb reprocessed the 5' RACE reads via MiXCR and lists one record per CDR3 protein. The sample lists 250,000 to 350,000 distinct CDR3 sequences, less than 20% seen once, with over 20% in the top ten. In regard to this clonotype: What it binds is not known.

The chain recombines TRBV28 with TRBJ1-2, with D possibly matching TRBD1 (5 bases). This receptor was identified in a man younger than 35 who had mild COVID-19 (a few samples of this study predate the infection). Cell type and time point are not known. Sequenced input: PBMCs or a T cell subset sorted from them (not recorded which). This CDR3 is CATPGEGPANYGYTF. CDR3 in DNA: TGTGCCACCCCAGGAGAGGGGCCCGCTAACTATGGCTACACCTTC.